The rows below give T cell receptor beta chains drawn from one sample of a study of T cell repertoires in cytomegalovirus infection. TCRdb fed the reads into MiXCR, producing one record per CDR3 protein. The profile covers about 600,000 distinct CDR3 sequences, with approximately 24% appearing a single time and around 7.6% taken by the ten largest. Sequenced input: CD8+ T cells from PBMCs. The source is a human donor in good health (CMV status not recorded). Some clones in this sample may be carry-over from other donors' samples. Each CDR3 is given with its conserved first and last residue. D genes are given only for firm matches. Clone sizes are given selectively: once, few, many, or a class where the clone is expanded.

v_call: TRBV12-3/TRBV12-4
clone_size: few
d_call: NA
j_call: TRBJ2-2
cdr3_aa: CASSFAPASTGELFF
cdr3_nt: TGTGCCAGCAGTTTCGCCCCCGCCTCCACCGGGGAGCTGTTTTTT

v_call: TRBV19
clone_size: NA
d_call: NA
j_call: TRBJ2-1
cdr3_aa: CASSIGSTSWTYNEQFF
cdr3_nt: TGTGCCAGTAGTATAGGGTCCACTAGCTGGACCTACAATGAGCAGTTCTTC

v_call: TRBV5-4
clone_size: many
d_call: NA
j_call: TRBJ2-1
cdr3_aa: CASSWGGGAEQFF
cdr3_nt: TGTGCCAGCAGCTGGGGTGGGGGTGCTGAGCAGTTCTTC

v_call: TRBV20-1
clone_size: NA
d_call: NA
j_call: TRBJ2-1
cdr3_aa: CSASLDFDYNEQFF
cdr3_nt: TGCAGTGCTAGTCTCGACTTTGACTACAATGAGCAGTTCTTC

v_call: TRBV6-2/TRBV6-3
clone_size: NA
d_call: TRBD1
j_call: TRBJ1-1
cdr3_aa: CASTINRGFAEAFF
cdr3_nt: TGTGCCAGCACCATTAACAGGGGGTTTGCTGAAGCTTTCTTT

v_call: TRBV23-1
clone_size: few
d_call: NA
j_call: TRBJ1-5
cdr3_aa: CASRSRGEGNQPQHF
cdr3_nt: TGCGCCAGCAGATCCAGGGGAGAGGGCAATCAGCCCCAGCATTTT

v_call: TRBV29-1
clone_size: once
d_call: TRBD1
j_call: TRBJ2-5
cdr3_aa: CSVEATGAGETQYF
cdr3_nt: TGCAGCGTTGAGGCGACAGGGGCGGGAGAGACCCAGTACTTC

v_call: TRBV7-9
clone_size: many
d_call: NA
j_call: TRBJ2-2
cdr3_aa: CATTDGNTGELFF
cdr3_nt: TGTGCCACCACGGACGGAAACACCGGGGAGCTGTTTTTT

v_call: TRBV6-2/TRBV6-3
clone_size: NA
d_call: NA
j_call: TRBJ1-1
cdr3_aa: CASVLLRNTEAFF
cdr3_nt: TGTGCCAGCGTACTCCTCCGGAACACTGAAGCTTTCTTT

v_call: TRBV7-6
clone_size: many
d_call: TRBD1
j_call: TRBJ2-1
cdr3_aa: CASSGTAYNEQFF
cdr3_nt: TGTGCCAGCAGTGGGACAGCCTACAATGAGCAGTTCTTC

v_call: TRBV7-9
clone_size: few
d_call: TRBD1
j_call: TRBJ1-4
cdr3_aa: CASSGQGNEKLFF
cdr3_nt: TGTGCCAGCAGCGGACAGGGTAATGAAAAACTGTTTTTT

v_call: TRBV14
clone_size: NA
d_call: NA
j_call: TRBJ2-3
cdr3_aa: CASSQGLGRSTDTQYF
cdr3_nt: TGTGCCAGCAGCCAAGGTCTGGGGCGCTCCACAGATACGCAGTATTTT

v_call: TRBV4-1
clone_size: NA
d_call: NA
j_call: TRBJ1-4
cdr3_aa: CASSQGTATNEKLFF
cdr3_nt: TGCGCCAGCAGCCAAGGGACAGCAACTAATGAAAAACTGTTTTTT

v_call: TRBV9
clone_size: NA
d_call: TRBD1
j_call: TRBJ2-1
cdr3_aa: CASSVVGTGSHEQFF
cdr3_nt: TGTGCCAGCAGCGTAGTCGGGACAGGGAGTCATGAGCAGTTCTTC

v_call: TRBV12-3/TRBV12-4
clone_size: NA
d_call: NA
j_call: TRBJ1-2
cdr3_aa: CASSFGPKGYTF
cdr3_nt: TGTGCCAGCAGTTTCGGACCGAAGGGCTACACCTTC

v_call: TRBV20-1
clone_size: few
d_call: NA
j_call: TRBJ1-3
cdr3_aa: CSARESQNPTPSGNTIYF
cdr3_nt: TGCAGTGCTAGAGAATCGCAGAATCCTACGCCCTCTGGAAACACCATATATTTT

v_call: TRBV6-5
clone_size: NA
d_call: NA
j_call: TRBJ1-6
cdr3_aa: CASSYPIFFNSPLHF
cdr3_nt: TGTGCCAGCAGTTACCCGATATTTTTTAATTCACCCCTCCACTTT

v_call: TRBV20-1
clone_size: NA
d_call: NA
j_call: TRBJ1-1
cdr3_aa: CSALGNLLNTEAFF
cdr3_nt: TGCAGTGCCTTAGGTAACCTCCTGAACACTGAAGCTTTCTTT

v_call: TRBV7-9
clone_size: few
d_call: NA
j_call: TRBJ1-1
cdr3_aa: CASSRKSTEAFF
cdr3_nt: TGTGCCAGCAGTAGAAAGAGCACTGAAGCTTTCTTT

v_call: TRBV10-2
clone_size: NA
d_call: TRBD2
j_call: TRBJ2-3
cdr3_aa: CASTQAGGTDTQYF
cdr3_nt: TGCGCCAGCACTCAAGCGGGGGGTACAGATACGCAGTATTTT

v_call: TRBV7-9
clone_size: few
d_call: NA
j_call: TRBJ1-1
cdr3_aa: CASSPKQGLNTEAFF
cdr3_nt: TGTGCCAGCAGCCCCAAACAGGGTCTGAACACTGAAGCTTTCTTT

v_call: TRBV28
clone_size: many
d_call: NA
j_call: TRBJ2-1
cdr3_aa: CASSYFTGTLSYNEQFF
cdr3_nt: TGTGCCAGCAGCTACTTTACAGGGACTTTATCCTACAATGAGCAGTTCTTC

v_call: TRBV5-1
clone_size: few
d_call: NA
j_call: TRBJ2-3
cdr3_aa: CASSLRTAASTDTQYF
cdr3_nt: TGCGCCAGCAGCTTGAGGACGGCAGCGTCCACAGATACGCAGTATTTT

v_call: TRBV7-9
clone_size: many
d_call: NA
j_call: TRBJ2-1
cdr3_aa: CASSLVAGPNYNEQFF
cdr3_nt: TGTGCCAGCAGCTTAGTGGCGGGGCCAAACTACAATGAGCAGTTCTTC

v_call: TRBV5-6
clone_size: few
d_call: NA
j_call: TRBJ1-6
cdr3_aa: CASSGGDSPLHF
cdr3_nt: TGTGCCAGCAGCGGGGGGGATTCACCCCTCCACTTT

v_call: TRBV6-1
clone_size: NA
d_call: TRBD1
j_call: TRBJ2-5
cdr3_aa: CASSIGQGSETQYF
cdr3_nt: TGTGCCAGCAGTATCGGACAGGGGTCGGAGACCCAGTACTTC

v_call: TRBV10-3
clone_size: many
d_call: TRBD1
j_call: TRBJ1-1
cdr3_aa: CAISERTGRTEAFF
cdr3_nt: TGTGCCATCAGTGAGAGGACAGGGAGAACTGAAGCTTTCTTT

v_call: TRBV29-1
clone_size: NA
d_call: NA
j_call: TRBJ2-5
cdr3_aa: CSVIWAQEKTETQYF
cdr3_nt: TGCAGCGTTATCTGGGCCCAAGAAAAAACGGAGACCCAGTACTTC

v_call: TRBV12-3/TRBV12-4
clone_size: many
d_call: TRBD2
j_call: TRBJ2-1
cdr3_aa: CASTPRRGENEQFF
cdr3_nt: TGTGCCAGCACCCCTAGGCGGGGGGAGAATGAGCAGTTCTTC

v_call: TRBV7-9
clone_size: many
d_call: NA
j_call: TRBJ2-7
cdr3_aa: CASSSGTLLYEQYF
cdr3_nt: TGTGCCAGCAGCTCCGGGACACTGTTATACGAGCAGTACTTC

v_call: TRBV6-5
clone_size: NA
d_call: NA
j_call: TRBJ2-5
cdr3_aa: CASSYGSGESETQYF
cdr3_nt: TGTGCCAGCAGTTACGGATCCGGGGAGTCAGAGACCCAGTACTTC

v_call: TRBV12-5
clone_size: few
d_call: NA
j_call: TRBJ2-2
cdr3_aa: CASGFGQDTGELFF
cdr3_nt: TGTGCTAGTGGTTTCGGCCAGGACACCGGGGAGCTGTTTTTT

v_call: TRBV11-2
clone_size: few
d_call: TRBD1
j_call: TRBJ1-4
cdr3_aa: CASSPGTGVLFF
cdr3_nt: TGTGCCAGCAGCCCTGGGACAGGGGTACTGTTTTTT

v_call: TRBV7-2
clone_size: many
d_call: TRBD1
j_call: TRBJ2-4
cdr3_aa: CASSLVGTGYGDENIQYF
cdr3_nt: TGTGCCAGCAGCTTAGTCGGGACAGGGTATGGGGACGAAAACATTCAGTACTTC

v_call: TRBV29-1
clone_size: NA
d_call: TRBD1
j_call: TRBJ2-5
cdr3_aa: CSVHGTGAGETQYF
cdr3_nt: TGCAGCGTTCACGGGACAGGGGCCGGGGAGACCCAGTACTTC

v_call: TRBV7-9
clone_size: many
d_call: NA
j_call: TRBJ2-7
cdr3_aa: CASSTTLGFPVYEQYF
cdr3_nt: TGTGCCAGCAGCACCACACTTGGGTTTCCCGTCTACGAGCAGTACTTC

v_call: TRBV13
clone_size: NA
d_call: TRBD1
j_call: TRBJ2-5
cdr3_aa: CASSQRGRGETQYF
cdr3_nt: TGTGCCAGCAGCCAGAGGGGGCGCGGGGAGACCCAGTACTTC

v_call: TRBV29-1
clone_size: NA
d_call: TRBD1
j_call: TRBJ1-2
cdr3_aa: CSATGTDAVSGGYGYTF
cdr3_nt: TGCAGCGCAACCGGGACAGATGCAGTGTCGGGTGGCTATGGCTACACCTTC

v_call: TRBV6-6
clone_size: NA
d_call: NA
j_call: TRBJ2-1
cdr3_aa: CASSYGLINEQFF
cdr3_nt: TGTGCCAGCAGTTACGGATTGATCAATGAGCAGTTCTTC

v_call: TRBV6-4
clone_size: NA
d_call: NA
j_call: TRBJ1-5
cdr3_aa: CASSDSQGNQPQHF
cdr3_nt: TGTGCCAGCAGTGACTCACAGGGTAATCAGCCCCAGCATTTT

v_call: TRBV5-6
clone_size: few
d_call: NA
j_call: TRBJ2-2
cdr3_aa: CASSVLSGATGELFF
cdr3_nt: TGTGCCAGCAGCGTCTTGTCGGGGGCCACCGGGGAGCTGTTTTTT

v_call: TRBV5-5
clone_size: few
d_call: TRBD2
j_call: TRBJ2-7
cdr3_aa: CASRPLAGAYEQYF
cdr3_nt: TGTGCCAGCAGACCGCTAGCGGGGGCCTACGAGCAGTACTTC

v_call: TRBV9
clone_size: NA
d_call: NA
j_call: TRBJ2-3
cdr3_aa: CASSVRSGSTDTQYF
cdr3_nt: TGTGCCAGCAGCGTACGTTCAGGGAGCACAGATACGCAGTATTTT

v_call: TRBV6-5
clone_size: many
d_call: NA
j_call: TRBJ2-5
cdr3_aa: CASSSPRSAAPQETQYF
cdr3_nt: TGTGCCAGCAGTTCCCCTCGGAGTGCAGCTCCCCAAGAGACCCAGTACTTC

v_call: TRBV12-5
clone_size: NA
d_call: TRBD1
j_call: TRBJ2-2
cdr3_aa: CASGLGFEDRFTGELFF
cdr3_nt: TGTGCTAGTGGTTTGGGCTTTGAGGACAGGTTCACCGGGGAGCTGTTTTTT